This is a list of T cell receptor beta chains from one sample in a study of T cell responses to AZD1222 COVID-19 vaccine. Produced via immunoSEQ multiplex PCR; TCRdb's table is partial and in-frame only. Among about 92,000 clones listed, around 90% were seen once. The sample consisted of peripheral blood, taken on day 0 of AZD1222 vaccination. The receptors come from an adult in good health. Both conserved end residues are part of each CDR3. The D gene is left open where the match is weak. The size field is filled for only some rows; it gives once, few, many or a size class.

d_gene,abundance,j_gene,v_gene,CDR3aa,CDR3nt
TRBD2,-,TRBJ2-1,TRBV20-1,CSATEREISYNEQFF,TGCAGTGCTACTGAGCGGGAGATATCCTACAATGAGCAGTTCTTC
-,-,TRBJ1-2,TRBV27,CASSSTVNYGYTF,TGTGCCAGCAGTTCGACAGTTAACTATGGCTACACCTTC
-,-,TRBJ1-2,TRBV7-8,CASSSRSAGANYGYTF,TGTGCCAGCAGCTCCCGCTCGGCAGGCGCTAACTATGGCTACACCTTC
TRBD2,-,TRBJ2-1,TRBV18,CASSGAGGPVREQFF,TGTGCCAGCTCGGGAGCGGGAGGGCCTGTTCGGGAGCAGTTCTTC
TRBD1,-,TRBJ2-5,TRBV2,CASSEGGRGQETQYF,TGTGCCAGCAGTGAAGGTGGCAGGGGGCAGGAGACCCAGTACTTC
-,once,TRBJ2-1,TRBV11-2,CASSYLSGNYEQFF,TGTGCCAGCAGCTACCTTTCCGGGAACTATGAGCAGTTCTTC
-,-,TRBJ2-1,TRBV7-3,CASSLDGSLDYEQFF,TGTGCCAGCAGCCTCGACGGCAGTTTAGACTACGAGCAGTTCTTC
TRBD1,-,TRBJ2-1,TRBV9,CASSTGTGHYNEQFF,TGTGCCAGCAGCACAGGGACAGGGCACTACAATGAGCAGTTCTTC
-,-,TRBJ2-7,TRBV4-1,CASSQADRLSYEQYF,TGCGCCAGCAGCCAAGCGGACCGACTGTCTTACGAGCAGTACTTC
-,-,TRBJ2-7,TRBV11-3,CASSLGGAGARYEQYF,TGTGCCAGCAGCTTAGGGGGGGCGGGAGCAAGATACGAGCAGTACTTC
-,-,TRBJ2-3,TRBV7-2,CASSLGSRTDTQYF,TGTGCCAGCAGCTTAGGGAGCCGCACAGATACGCAGTATTTT
TRBD1,-,TRBJ1-2,TRBV29-1,CSVEGGGAFGDGYTF,TGCAGCGTTGAAGGAGGGGGCGCTTTTGGCGATGGCTACACCTTC
-,once,TRBJ2-7,TRBV3-1/TRBV3-2,CASSQVDGYEQYF,TGTGCCAGCAGCCAAGTAGACGGATACGAGCAGTACTTC
-,once,TRBJ1-3,TRBV6-6,CASRPSGGGSGNTIYF,TGTGCCAGCAGACCCAGCGGGGGAGGATCTGGAAACACCATATATTTT
-,-,TRBJ2-5,TRBV30,CAWSVHGGPQETQYF,TGTGCCTGGAGTGTACATGGGGGCCCCCAAGAGACCCAGTACTTC
TRBD1,-,TRBJ1-2,TRBV18,CASSPPGTGRYGYTF,TGTGCCAGCTCACCACCGGGGACAGGGCGCTATGGCTACACCTTC